Listed here is a single T cell receptor beta chain. This clone was counted only a few times. It has no known antigen specificity. No qualities accompany the bases; no much larger clone lies one base away. The cohort consisted of 670 or so healthy bone marrow donors. At the time of sampling, every cohort member was nominally healthy, though immune exposures that went unrecorded were likely present. The donor was CMV seronegative and was included in the group of about 400 seronegative cohort members. A peripheral blood sample was provided by each donor, and peripheral blood mononuclear cells were used for TCR beta sequencing. Genomic DNA extraction from the blood cell samples was performed with the Qiagen DNeasy Blood Extraction Kit. Library preparation used the immunoSEQ multiplex PCR assay. The multiplex PCR relied on a mix of 60 forward primers for TCR Vbeta segments and 13 reverse primers for TCR Jbeta segments. Amplification of the CDR3 region of rearranged TCR beta genes was performed with a multiplex PCR assay on genomic DNA. Amplified TCR beta libraries were sequenced as 87-base-pair reads on the Illumina HiSeq System. The source study handled its data this way. In a later analysis, some 80 million unique TCR beta chains were counted across the 650 to 700 repertoires, and roughly 11 million of these chains were shared by at least two donors. To remove PCR and sequencing errors, raw reads were error-corrected and collapsed into unique sequences using a nearest-neighbor algorithm that merged closely related sequences. V, D and J gene segments were assigned by aligning CDR3 sequences to IMGT reference sequences. Each retained sequence needed at least a six-nucleotide match to both a V gene segment and a J gene segment. Rearrangements were called productive when the CDR3 lacked stop codons and stayed in frame with V and J; all others were non-productive. Following IMGT convention, CDR3 was defined as the stretch from the second conserved V-encoded cysteine up to the conserved J-encoded phenylalanine. The earlier analysis of about 590 of the donors excluded sequences that lacked an unambiguous match to a single V gene segment. In an earlier analysis of several hundred of the donors, a V segment was called functional when productive rearrangements were above 56.7%, and segregating when the standard deviation between donors exceeded 5%. A statistical classification framework was developed to diagnose cytomegalovirus status using the catalog of TCR beta chain sequences. In a later analysis, V and J genes were assigned by comparing TCR nucleotide sequences against IMGT/GENE-DB human TR gene sequences. The TCRdist pipeline was used in a later analysis to assign CDR3 sequences and most-parsimonious VDJ recombination scenarios. In a later analysis, every TCR beta chain was defined by the combination of its CDR3 amino acid sequence and its V-gene family, and reads without a unique V-gene family were dropped. To address suspected cross-contamination and a sequencing artifact, a later analysis removed a few hundred highly shared, low-generation-probability nucleotide sequences. A later analysis calculated a clonal expansion index for each public chain from normalized within-repertoire ranks of inferred template counts. In a later analysis, generation probabilities were computed with a VDJ recombination model fitted to out-of-frame rearrangements, and the resulting probabilities were checked against IGoR. In a later analysis, hypergeometric tests were used to score TCR-TCR, TCR-HLA and TCR-CMV co-occurrence, with a repertoire-size bias correction applied to TCR pairs. False discovery rates were estimated in a later analysis by permuting HLA or CMV assignments 20 times. In a later analysis, co-occurring TCRs were grouped using DBSCAN, with TCRdist sequence similarity added in when clustering inside HLA-allele-positive subsets. For co-occurrence clustering, repertoires with fewer than 30,000 or more than 120,000 public chains were excluded, along with five repertoires with anomalous nucleotide sharing. Drawn from immuneACCESS, this table holds only the in-frame rearrangements with V and J called that TCRdb kept. Clones are partly lost; checked studies trace under half to an unresolved V gene and leave the rest unexplained. The V and J calls and clone size come from that table; D and trimming were worked out from the DNA. The sample table records approximately 190,000 clones; over 75% of these occur just once. The top ten clonotypes cover 0.075% to 0.1% of the sample.

This sample was included in a study of cytomegalovirus exposure and HLA in healthy donors (dated by TCRdb to 2017 to 2019). General notes on the study: In an earlier analysis of 450 to 750 of the donors, 276 Gb of sequence data and approximately 120 million unique TCR beta sequences from about 190 million T cells were reported. The study aimed to test whether cataloging public T cell receptors could reveal signatures of past pathogen exposure. A later genetic analysis took genome-wide SNP genotypes for about 55% of the 666 donors and used that subset as a discovery cohort. High-throughput TCR immunosequencing, statistical association of individual TCRs with disease status, and machine learning were combined to predict cytomegalovirus infection status. Using immunosequencing, the study profiled T cell repertoires from about 620 subjects and related those repertoires to cytomegalovirus serostatus. HLA typing covered class I and class II loci at four-digit resolution. Of the roughly 410 genotyped donors, more than 75% were placed in the genetic ancestry cluster associated with self-reported Caucasian donors. Every discovery cohort repertoire had been produced on one sequencing platform. Roughly five DR-DQ haplotypes were handled as single units for association and clustering, since linkage in the cohort was strong. In an earlier analysis of over 550 of the donors, high-throughput TCR beta sequencing was used to judge whether each TCR beta V gene segment behaved as functional or pseudogenic. Among about 400 genotyped donors of the cohort, an average of roughly 230,000 unique TCR beta nucleotide sequences was sequenced per donor, of which roughly 17% were non-productive. In a later analysis, previously published TCR beta repertoires from 500 to 750 donors were re-analyzed and high-resolution HLA genotyping was added so that TCR occurrence patterns could be studied. About 280 gigabases of sequencing data and around 80 million unique TCR sequences made up an early release that covered 500 to 650 HLA-typed donors. Donor age, sex, ethnicity and CMV serostatus were collected together with the repertoire data. Typing coverage differed by locus: A, B, C, DRB1 and DQB1 were typed in about 620-630 donors, DQA1 in approximately 520, DPA1 in around 580, and DPB1 in 472. Besides the first cohort of under 700 subjects, a separate validation cohort made up of around 120 different subjects was used. Rather than drawing on any new phenotypic data, the later analysis identified candidate immune exposures from TCR beta sequences and the way those sequences occurred across donors. General conclusions and limits of the study: A few of the identified cytomegalovirus-associated TCR beta chains were confirmed in vitro to be specific for cytomegalovirus antigens. The earlier analysis of a few hundred of the donors excluded about 16 rarely observed V segments, including chromosome 9 orphons, because counts were too low. V-gene and J-gene trimming of TCR beta chains was associated with a missense DCLRE1C variant in a later genetic analysis, and the association was replicated in an independent cohort. For the cohort, immune exposure information was limited to CMV serostatus. Cytomegalovirus status was reported to be diagnosed by the classifier with high specificity and sensitivity in both the original and validation cohorts. Presence/absence analyses assumed roughly uniform sequencing depth across donors, an assumption that may not hold. Correlated functional status among segregating V segments might reflect linkage disequilibrium, but an unknown experimental factor could not be ruled out. In a later analysis, the rate of TCR association differed among HLA loci, with DRB1 alleles having the most associated TCRs and HLA-C alleles having the fewest. Because HLA typing was unavailable for some donors at each locus, only the typed subset was used in association tests. In an earlier analysis of about 600 of the donors, most TCR beta V segments appeared in productive rearrangements about 90% or about 30% of the time, broadly matching IMGT annotations. According to a later genetic analysis, donors in an Asian-associated ancestry cluster had fewer N-insertions in productive TCRs than the approximately 690-donor mean. A cluster of highly shared sequence variants was judged likely to be a technical artifact of the sequencing pipeline. A further reported finding was that TCR beta sequences accurately predicted the HLA-A and HLA-B alleles for most subjects in the first cohort. It was suggested by the authors that the approach could potentially be generalized to other disease states and immunological phenotypes. In a later analysis, HLA-associated TCR beta chains were found to be more clonally expanded and to have lower generation probabilities than equally common non-associated chains. According to a later analysis, parvovirus B19, influenza, CMV and Epstein-Barr virus appeared linked to several top co-occurrence clusters. At a false discovery rate of 0.05, a later analysis linked approximately 18,000 TCR beta sequences to specific HLA alleles. A later analysis found that most CMV-associated TCR beta chains appeared HLA-restricted, with HLA associations seemingly driven largely by CMV exposure. The study listed 150 to 200 TCR beta chains as associated with cytomegalovirus. Most TCR sequences were seen in very few donors, while some public TCRs were found in many individuals. Assigning TCR associations to individual alleles was difficult when HLA alleles, especially DR and DQ, strongly co-occurred. This cohort had only TCR beta chains sequenced, and the lack of alpha or paired-chain data limited which features could be detected.

The receptor comes from a boy younger than 10 in good health and CMV-seronegative. Sequenced material: PBMCs.

The bases read TGTGCCACCAGCACGAAGTCTGCAGGGAATCAGCCCCAGCATTTT. It specifies CATSTKSAGNQPQHF. The V and J segments used are TRBV15 and TRBJ1-5; the D segment could be TRBD1, given 5 matching bases. The germline V gene (reference sequence) provides CDR1 LNHNV and CDR2 YYDKDF. From the cysteine up to the phenylalanine, the CDR3 has a length of 15 residues. Just the 45-base CDR3 DNA is kept, in frame starting at base 1. V lost 4 bases and J lost 4 bases; the stretch between them is 14 bases long.